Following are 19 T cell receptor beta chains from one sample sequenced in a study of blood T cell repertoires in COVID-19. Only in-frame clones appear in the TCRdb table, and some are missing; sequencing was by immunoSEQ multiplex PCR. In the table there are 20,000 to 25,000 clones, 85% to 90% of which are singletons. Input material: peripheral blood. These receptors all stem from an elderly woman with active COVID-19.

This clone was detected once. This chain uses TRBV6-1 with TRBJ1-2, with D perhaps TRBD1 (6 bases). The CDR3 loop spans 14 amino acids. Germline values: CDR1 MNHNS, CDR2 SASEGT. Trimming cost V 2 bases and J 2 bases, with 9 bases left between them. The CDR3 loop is CASSERDNNYGYTF. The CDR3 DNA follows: TGTGCCAGCAGTGAAAGGGACAACAACTATGGCTACACCTTC.

The CDR3 bases are TGTGCCCTCACTGGGGAGGGAGGCACAGATACGCAGTATTTT. Residues: CALTGEGGTDTQYF. The chain recombines TRBV28 with TRBJ2-3, with 7 bases that match TRBD2. CDR1 is MDHEN and CDR2 is SYDVKM in the germline V gene. V dropped 11 bases and J dropped 1; count of bases not matched to a gene: 9. This CDR3 contains 14 residues.

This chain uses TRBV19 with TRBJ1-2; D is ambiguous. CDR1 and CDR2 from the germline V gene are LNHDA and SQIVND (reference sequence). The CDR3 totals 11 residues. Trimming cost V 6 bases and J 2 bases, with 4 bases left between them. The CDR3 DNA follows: TGTGCCAGTAGACTAAACTATGGCTACACCTTC. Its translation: CASRLNYGYTF.

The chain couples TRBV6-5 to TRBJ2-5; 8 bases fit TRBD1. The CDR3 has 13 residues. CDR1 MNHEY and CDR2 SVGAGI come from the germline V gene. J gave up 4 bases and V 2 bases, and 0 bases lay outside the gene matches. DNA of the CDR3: TGTGCCAGCAGTTACACAGGGGGAGAGACCCAGTACTTC. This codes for CASSYTGGETQYF.

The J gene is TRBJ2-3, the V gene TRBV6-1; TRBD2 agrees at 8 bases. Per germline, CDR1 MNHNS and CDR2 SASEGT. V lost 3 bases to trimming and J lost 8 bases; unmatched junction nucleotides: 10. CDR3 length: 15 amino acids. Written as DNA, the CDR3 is TGTGCCAGCAGTGAGCGGGGGGCCGGGGTAGTTACGCAGTATTTT. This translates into CASSERGAGVVTQYF.

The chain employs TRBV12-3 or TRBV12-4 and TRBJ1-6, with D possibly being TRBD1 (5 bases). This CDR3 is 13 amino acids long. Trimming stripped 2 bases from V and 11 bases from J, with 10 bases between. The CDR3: CASSLQGGPPLHF. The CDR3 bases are TGTGCCAGCAGTTTACAGGGAGGGCCACCCCTCCACTTT.

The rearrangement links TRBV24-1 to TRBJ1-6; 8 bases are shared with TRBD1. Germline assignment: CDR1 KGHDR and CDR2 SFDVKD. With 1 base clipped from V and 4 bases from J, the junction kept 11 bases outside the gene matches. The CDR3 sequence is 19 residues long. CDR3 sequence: CATSDFLQGAGWYNSPLHF. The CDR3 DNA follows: TGTGCCACCAGTGATTTTCTCCAGGGGGCCGGTTGGTATAATTCACCCCTCCACTTT.

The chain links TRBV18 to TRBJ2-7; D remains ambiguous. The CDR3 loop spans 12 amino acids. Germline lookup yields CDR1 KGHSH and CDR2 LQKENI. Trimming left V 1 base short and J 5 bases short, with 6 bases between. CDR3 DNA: TGTGCCAGCTCACCACAACAACACGAGCAGTACTTC. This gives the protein CASSPQQHEQYF.

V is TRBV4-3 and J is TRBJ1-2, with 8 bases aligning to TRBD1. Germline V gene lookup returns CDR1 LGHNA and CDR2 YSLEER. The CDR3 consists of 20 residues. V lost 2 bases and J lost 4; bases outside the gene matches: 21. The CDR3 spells CASSQRGVATGANFGYGYTF. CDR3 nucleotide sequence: TGCGCCAGCAGCCAAAGGGGGGTTGCGACAGGGGCAAACTTCGGCTATGGCTACACCTTC.

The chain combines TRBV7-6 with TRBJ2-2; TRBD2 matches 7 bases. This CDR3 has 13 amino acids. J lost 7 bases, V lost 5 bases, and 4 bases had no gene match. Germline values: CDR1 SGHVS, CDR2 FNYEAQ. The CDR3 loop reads CASSPGEGGELFF. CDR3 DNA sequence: TGTGCCAGCAGCCCGGGGGAGGGCGGGGAGCTGTTTTTT.

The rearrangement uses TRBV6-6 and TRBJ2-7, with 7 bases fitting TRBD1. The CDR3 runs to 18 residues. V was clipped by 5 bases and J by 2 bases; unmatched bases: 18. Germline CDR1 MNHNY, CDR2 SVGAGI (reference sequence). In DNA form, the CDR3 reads TGTGCCAGCAGTCAGCGCTACCTTCGTGCAGGGGGTACCTACGAGCAGTACTTC. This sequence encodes CASSQRYLRAGGTYEQYF.

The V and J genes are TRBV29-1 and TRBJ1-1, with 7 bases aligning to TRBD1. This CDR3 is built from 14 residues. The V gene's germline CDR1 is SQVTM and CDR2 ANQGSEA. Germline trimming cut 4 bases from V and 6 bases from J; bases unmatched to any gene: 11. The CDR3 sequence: CSVGQGSVGSEAFF. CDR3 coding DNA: TGCAGCGTTGGACAGGGATCCGTCGGATCTGAAGCTTTCTTT. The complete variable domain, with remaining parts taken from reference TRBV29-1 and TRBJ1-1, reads SAVISQKPSRDICQRGTSLTIQCQVDSQVTMMFWYRQQPGQSLTLIATANQGSEATYESGFVIDKFPISRPNLTFSTLTVSNMSPEDSSIYLCSVGQGSVGSEAFFGQGTRLTVV.

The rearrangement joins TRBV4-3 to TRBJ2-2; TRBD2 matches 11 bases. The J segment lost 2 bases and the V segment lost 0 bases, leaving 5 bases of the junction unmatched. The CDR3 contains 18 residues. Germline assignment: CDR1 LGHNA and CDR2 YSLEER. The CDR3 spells CASSQDTLAGGNTGELFF. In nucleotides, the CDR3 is TGCGCCAGCAGCCAAGATACCCTAGCGGGGGGAAACACCGGGGAGCTGTTTTTT.

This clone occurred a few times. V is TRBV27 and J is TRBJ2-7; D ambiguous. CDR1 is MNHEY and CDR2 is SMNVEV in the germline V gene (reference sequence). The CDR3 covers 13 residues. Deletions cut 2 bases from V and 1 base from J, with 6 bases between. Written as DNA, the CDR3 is TGTGCCAGCAGTTTACGAGTATCCTACGAGCAGTACTTC. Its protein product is CASSLRVSYEQYF.

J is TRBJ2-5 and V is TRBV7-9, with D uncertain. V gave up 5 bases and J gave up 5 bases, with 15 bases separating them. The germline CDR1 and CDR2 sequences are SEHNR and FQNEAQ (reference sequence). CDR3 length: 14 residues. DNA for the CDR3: TGTGCCAGCAGCCCTCGTCTGACTCCGGAGACCCAGTACTTC. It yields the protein CASSPRLTPETQYF.

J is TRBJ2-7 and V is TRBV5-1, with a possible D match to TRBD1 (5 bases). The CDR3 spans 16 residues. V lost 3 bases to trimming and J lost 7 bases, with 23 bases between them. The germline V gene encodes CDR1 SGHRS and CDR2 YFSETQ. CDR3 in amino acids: CASSSNRQSGTGEQYF. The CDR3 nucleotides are TGCGCCAGCAGCTCGAACAGACAGTCCGGCACTGGGGAGCAGTACTTC.

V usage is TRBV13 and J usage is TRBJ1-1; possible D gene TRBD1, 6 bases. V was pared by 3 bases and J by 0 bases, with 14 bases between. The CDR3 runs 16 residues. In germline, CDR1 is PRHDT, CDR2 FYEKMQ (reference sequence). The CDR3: CASSFGPQGMNTEAFF. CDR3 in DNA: TGTGCCAGCAGCTTCGGGCCACAGGGCATGAACACTGAAGCTTTCTTT.

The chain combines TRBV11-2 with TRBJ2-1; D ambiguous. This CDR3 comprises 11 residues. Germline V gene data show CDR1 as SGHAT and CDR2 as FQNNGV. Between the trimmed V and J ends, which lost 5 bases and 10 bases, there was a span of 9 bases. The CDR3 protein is CASSESREQFF. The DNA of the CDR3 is TGTGCCAGCAGCGAGAGCCGGGAGCAGTTCTTC.

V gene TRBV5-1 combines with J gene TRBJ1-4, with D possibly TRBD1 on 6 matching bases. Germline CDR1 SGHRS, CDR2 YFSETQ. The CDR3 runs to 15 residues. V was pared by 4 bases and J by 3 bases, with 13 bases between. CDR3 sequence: CASSANRAANEKLFF. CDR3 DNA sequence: TGCGCCAGCAGCGCTAACAGGGCTGCTAATGAAAAACTGTTTTTT. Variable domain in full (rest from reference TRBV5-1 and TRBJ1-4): KAGVTQTPRYLIKTRGQQVTLSCSPISGHRSVSWYQQTPGQGLQFLFEYFSETQRNKGNFPGRFSGRQFSNSRSEMNVSTLELGDSALYLCASSANRAANEKLFFGSGTQLSVL.